A single sample gave rise to the 13 T cell receptor beta chains below, sequenced in a study of cytomegalovirus exposure and HLA in healthy donors. It was with 60 Vbeta and 13 Jbeta primers that the PCR ran. Data came from immunoSEQ multiplex PCR; TCRdb stores just in-frame clones and leaves some out. The sample has 150,000 to 200,000 clones, roughly 65% seen once; the top ten hold approximately 5%. Sequenced sample: PBMCs. The source of these receptors is a man aged 18 to 35 in good health and CMV-seropositive.

This clone was seen a single time. V gene TRBV2 combines with J gene TRBJ1-3; tentative D call: TRBD1 (6 bases). The CDR3 is 17 amino acids. Germline CDR1 reads SNHLY; CDR2 reads FYNNEI. The V gene lost 6 bases and the J gene lost 1 base, with 19 bases spanning the gap. In nucleotides, the CDR3 is TGTGCCAGCAGCGGGGGGGGCCGAGAAATTTCTGGAAACACCATATATTTT. It is translated as CASSGGGREISGNTIYF.

The chain has TRBV7-9 and TRBJ1-3; the D is unclear. The germline V gene encodes CDR1 SEHNR and CDR2 FQNEAQ (reference sequence). This CDR3 is 15 amino acids long. V dropped 3 bases and J dropped 2 bases, with 11 bases sitting between them. This CDR3 is CASSLGGVAGNTIYF. Here the CDR3 DNA reads TGTGCCAGCAGCTTGGGTGGAGTAGCTGGAAACACCATATATTTT. The full variable domain, completed using reference TRBV7-9 and TRBJ1-3, is DTGVSQNPRHKITKRGQNVTFRCDPISEHNRLYWYRQTLGQGPEFLTYFQNEAQLEKSRLLSDRFSAERPKGSFSTLEIQRTEQGDSAMYLCASSLGGVAGNTIYFGEGSWLTVV.

The V and J genes are TRBV6-5 and TRBJ1-3; the D gene is possibly TRBD1 (6 bases). The V gene's germline CDR1 is MNHEY and CDR2 SVGAGI. The V and J ends lost 4 bases and 4 bases respectively, with 14 bases between them. The CDR3 is 15 amino acids. The CDR3 sequence: CASSLEQGLGNTIYF. CDR3 in DNA: TGTGCCAGCAGTTTAGAACAGGGTCTAGGAAACACCATATATTTT.

The rearrangement links TRBV12-5 to TRBJ2-6; 7 bases map to TRBD1. CDR1 is LGHNT and CDR2 is FRNRAP in the germline V gene. The CDR3 loop spans 16 amino acids. J was trimmed by 9 bases and V by 6 bases; bases with no gene match: 14. CDR3 sequence (DNA): TGTGCTAGTGGCACCGCCCCGACAGGGTGGCGCAACGTCCTGACTTTC. Its protein product is CASGTAPTGWRNVLTF.

J is TRBJ2-3 and V is TRBV2; D gene ambiguous. Per the germline V gene, CDR1 is SNHLY and CDR2 is FYNNEI. The CDR3 has 14 residues. Trimming cost V 8 bases and J 0 bases, with 12 bases left between them. CDR3: CASLTFASTDTQYF. CDR3 DNA sequence: TGTGCCAGCCTGACTTTTGCTAGCACAGATACGCAGTATTTT.

The chain couples TRBV5-5 to TRBJ1-5; TRBD1 matches 8 bases. The CDR3 spans 15 residues. V gave up 4 bases and J gave up 1 base; unmatched junction bases: 4. Germline-derived CDR1 and CDR2 are SGHKS and YYEKEE (reference sequence). The CDR3 DNA follows: TGTGCCAGCAGCAAGACAGGGGACAGCAATCAGCCCCAGCATTTT. Its protein is CASSKTGDSNQPQHF. Filled out from reference TRBV5-5 and TRBJ1-5, the complete variable domain reads DAGVTQSPTHLIKTRGQQVTLRCSPISGHKSVSWYQQVLGQGPQFIFQYYEKEERGRGNFPDRFSARQFPNYSSELNVNALLLGDSALYLCASSKTGDSNQPQHFGDGTRLSIL.

The chain links TRBV7-9 to TRBJ1-1, with TRBD1 matching 10 bases. The CDR3 runs 16 residues. Germline V gene data show CDR1 as SEHNR and CDR2 as FQNEAQ (reference sequence). Trimming took 5 bases from V and 3 from J; bases not matched to a gene: 9. The CDR3 coding sequence is TGTGCCAGCAGCACATACGGGACAGGGGTTCACACTGAAGCTTTCTTT. Amino acids: CASSTYGTGVHTEAFF.

This clone was counted between two and nine times. The chain combines TRBV5-1 with TRBJ2-2, with D perhaps TRBD2 (5 bases). Germline CDR1 SGHRS, CDR2 YFSETQ. Trimming stripped 0 bases from V and 1 base from J, with 10 bases between. CDR3 length: 16 amino acids. Here the CDR3 DNA reads TGCGCCAGCAGCTTGGCCGCGGGCGTGAACACCGGGGAGCTGTTTTTT. Residues: CASSLAAGVNTGELFF.

This clone was observed a single time. V usage is TRBV7-2 and J usage is TRBJ2-5; 10 bases fit TRBD2. The CDR3 spans 15 residues. V shed 3 bases, J shed 4 bases, and the junction held 5 bases outside the gene matches. From germline, CDR1 is SGHTA and CDR2 FQGNSA. The DNA for the CDR3 is TGTGCCAGCAGCTTGGTAGCGGGGGGCGGAGAGACCCAGTACTTC. Its protein is CASSLVAGGGETQYF.

The rearrangement uses TRBV29-1 and TRBJ1-3; D is unclear. The CDR3 spans 15 residues. Trimming left V 3 bases short and J 0 bases short, with 12 bases between. CDR1 and CDR2 from the germline V gene are SQVTM and ANQGSEA. In DNA, the CDR3 is TGCAGCGTTGAGGACGGACTTTACTCTGGAAACACCATATATTTT. It translates to CSVEDGLYSGNTIYF.

The gene calls are TRBV6-1 and TRBJ2-2; 8 bases fit TRBD1. The germline V gene encodes CDR1 MNHNS and CDR2 SASEGT. V gave up 4 bases and J gave up 8 bases; unmatched junction bases: 9. This CDR3 is built from 15 residues. The chain's CDR3 is CASSGGQVDWGELFF. In DNA, the CDR3 is TGTGCCAGCAGTGGGGGACAGGTTGACTGGGGGGAGCTGTTTTTT.

The chain links TRBV5-6 to TRBJ2-7, with D hard to call. This CDR3 has 12 amino acids. Per the germline V gene, CDR1 is SGHDT and CDR2 is YYEEEE. Trimming stripped 4 bases from V and 7 bases from J, with 12 bases between. The CDR3: CASSHTSGEQYV. CDR3 DNA sequence: TGTGCCAGCAGCCACACCTCTGGGGAGCAGTACGTC.

This chain links TRBV27 with TRBJ2-3; the match to TRBD1 covers 10 bases. V gave up 5 bases and J gave up 5 bases; unmatched junction bases: 1. Germline CDR1 and CDR2: MNHEY and SMNVEV (reference sequence). The CDR3 length is 13 residues. The CDR3 protein is CASSRDRGDTQYF. The CDR3 coding sequence is TGTGCCAGCAGTCGGGACAGGGGAGATACGCAGTATTTT.